This TCR beta chain originates from a study of T cells after yellow fever vaccination. Study background: With SMART-Seq v4 Ultra Low Input, the fractions containing low cell numbers were prepared. Study-level findings and limits: The booster response re-showed most primary clones: 95% to 96% CD4, more than 80% CD8.

To note about this clonotype: Its antigen is currently unknown.

The CDR3 is 18 residues long. V lost 5 bases and J lost 2; bases outside the gene matches: 14. CDR1 and CDR2 (germline): SGHTA, FQGTGA. TCRdb redid the calling of the 5' RACE reads with MiXCR, one entry per CDR3 protein. This table has about 300,000 distinct CDR3 sequences, roughly 4.3% appearing once. This specimen consisted of PBMCs, obtained 5 days after the yellow fever booster vaccination. V usage is TRBV7-3 and J usage is TRBJ2-3; 9 nucleotides line up with TRBD2. This TCR came from a man in his late teens or twenties who received the YFV17D yellow fever vaccine. The CDR3 DNA is TGTGCCAGCAGCAATACTCGTAGCGGGGGCCTACTCACAGATACGCAGTATTTT. Its translation: CASSNTRSGGLLTDTQYF.